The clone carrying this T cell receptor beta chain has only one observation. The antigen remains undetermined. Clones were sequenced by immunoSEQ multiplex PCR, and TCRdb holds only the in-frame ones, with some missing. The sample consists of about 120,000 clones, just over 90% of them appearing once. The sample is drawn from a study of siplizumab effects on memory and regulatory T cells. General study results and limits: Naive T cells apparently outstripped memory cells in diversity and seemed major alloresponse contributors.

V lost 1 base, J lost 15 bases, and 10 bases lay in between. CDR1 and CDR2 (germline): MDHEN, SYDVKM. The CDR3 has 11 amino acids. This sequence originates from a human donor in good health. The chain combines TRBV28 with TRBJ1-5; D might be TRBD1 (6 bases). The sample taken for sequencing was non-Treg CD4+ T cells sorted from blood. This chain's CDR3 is CASSLSGATHF. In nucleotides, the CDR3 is TGTGCCAGCAGTTTATCAGGGGCCACGCATTTT.